These 14 T cell receptor beta chains were all obtained from the same sample, sequenced in a study of regulatory T cells in long-lasting Graves disease (dated by TCRdb to the early 2020s). Sample time point, as interpreted from the label and publication: newly diagnosed GD, antithyroid drugs for less than 3 months. RNA was extracted from PBMCs in TRIzol for both TCR sequencing and RNA sequencing. Library creation used multiplex PCR. Sequencing instrument: Illumina HiSeq 4000. TCR beta libraries were built with iRepertoire HTBI primers and Arm-PCR amplification of CDR3 regions. TCRdb reworked the public reads: Q25 trimming with fastp, MiXCR clone assembly, productive beta chains retained. All rows with the same CDR3 protein become a single entry with the most common DNA and genes. Within this sample are approximately 480,000 distinct CDR3 sequences, with about 16% of them counted one time only. The top ten constitute 9% to 15% of the sample.

This same sample was also part of a study on T cells in Graves' hyperthyroidism and ophthalmopathy.

The sequencing used peripheral blood mononuclear cells (PBMCs), collected at new diagnosis, from a patient treated with antithyroid drugs. These receptors all come from a man aged 35 to 55 with Graves disease. Donor details come from another sample of the same person, matched by shared clones.

This clonotype was observed many times. The J gene is TRBJ2-7, the V gene TRBV19; D is perhaps TRBD1 or TRBD2 (5 bases each). CDR3 length: 14 residues. Germline V gene sequence: CDR1 LNHDA, CDR2 SQIVND (reference sequence). Trimming cost V 6 bases and J 2 bases, with 14 bases left between them. CDR3 amino acids: CASRTGTDTYEQYF. In DNA, the CDR3 is TGTGCCAGTAGGACCGGGACCGATACCTACGAGCAGTACTTC.

Ten or more counts support this clonotype. The chain recombines TRBV7-9 with TRBJ1-2; unclear D gene. CDR1 is SEHNR and CDR2 is FQNEAQ in the germline V gene (reference sequence). The CDR3 runs 12 residues. V lost 3 bases and J 4 bases, leaving 6 bases between the germline ends. The CDR3 coding sequence is TGTGCCAGCAGCTTGACCCCCTATGGCTACACCTTC. Translating it yields CASSLTPYGYTF.

The gene calls are TRBV29-1 and TRBJ1-4; TRBD1 aligns across 8 bases. Germline CDR1 reads SQVTM; CDR2 reads ANQGSEA. V shed 4 bases and J 7 bases; nucleotides not matched to a gene: 8. The CDR3 consists of 14 residues. The CDR3 DNA follows: TGCAGCGTTGTGGACAGGGCAATGGGTGAAAAACTGTTTTTT. This gives the protein CSVVDRAMGEKLFF.

The rearrangement uses TRBV5-8 and TRBJ2-3; TRBD1 aligns across 10 bases. Per germline, CDR1 SGHTS and CDR2 YDEGEE. The V segment lost 0 bases and the J segment 4 bases; nucleotides outside the gene matches: 2. The CDR3 sequence is 15 residues long. CDR3 DNA: TGTGCCAGCAGCTTGGCGGACAGGGGGGCAGATACGCAGTATTTT. Its translation is CASSLADRGADTQYF.

The V gene is TRBV7-8, the J gene TRBJ1-6; no definite D call. CDR1 is SGHVS, CDR2 FQNEAQ, per germline. The CDR3 has 11 amino acids. V lost 4 bases and J 7 bases, leaving 2 bases between the germline ends. The CDR3 sequence is CASSWNSPLHF. CDR3 nucleotides: TGTGCCAGCAGCTGGAATTCACCCCTCCACTTT. The variable domain in full, with the rest retrieved from reference TRBV7-8 and TRBJ1-6, is GAGVSQSPRYKVAKRGQDVALRCDPISGHVSLFWYQQALGQGPEFLTYFQNEAQLDKSGLPSDRFFAERPEGSVSTLKIQRTQQEDSAVYLCASSWNSPLHFGNGTRLTVT.

This clonotype was seen only a few times. Its ends do not fully match the called genes, so a read error is possible. The rearrangement links TRBV2 to TRBJ2-3; TRBD2 might be the D (5 bases). Germline V gene sequence: CDR1 SNHLY, CDR2 FYNNEI. CDR3 size: 13 residues. CDR3 loop: CASSAAEADTQYF. As DNA, the CDR3 is TGCGCCAGCAGTGCAGCGGAGGCAGATACGCAGTATTTT.

The J gene is TRBJ2-7, the V gene TRBV12-3 or TRBV12-4; the D is unclear. This CDR3 is 12 amino acids long. V lost 1 base and J lost 5, with 6 bases in between. CDR3 sequence (DNA): TGTGCCAGCAGTTTAGGGCAAAACGAGCAGTACTTC. Translating gives CASSLGQNEQYF.

The chain recombines TRBV27 with TRBJ1-5, with 8 positions matching TRBD1. With V trimmed by 6 bases and J by 2 bases, 6 bases remained unmatched. Germline loops: CDR1 MNHEY, CDR2 SMNVEV (reference sequence). This CDR3 has 15 amino acids. The CDR3 loop reads CASREQGAGNQPQHF. CDR3 bases: TGTGCCAGCAGAGAGCAGGGGGCCGGCAATCAGCCCCAGCATTTT.

This clonotype was found many times. This sequence joins TRBV28 and TRBJ2-7, with 7 bases matching TRBD1. Losses at the gene ends were 5 bases for V and 4 bases for J; bases not matched to a gene: 14. Per germline, CDR1 MDHEN and CDR2 SYDVKM. This CDR3 has 16 amino acids. The CDR3 region has the DNA TGTGCCAGCAGTCCACAGACAGGGAGTATATTGTACGAGCAGTACTTC. It specifies CASSPQTGSILYEQYF.

In its sample, this clonotype was seen many times. The V call is TRBV5-1, the J call TRBJ2-1, with TRBD1 matching over 8 bases. The CDR3 sequence is 13 residues long. V gave up 3 bases and J gave up 8 bases; unmatched junction bases: 4. Germline values: CDR1 SGHRS, CDR2 YFSETQ. The CDR3 coding sequence is TGCGCCAGCAGCTATAGACAGGGGTATGAGCAGTTCTTC. It specifies CASSYRQGYEQFF. The whole variable domain, filled in from reference TRBV5-1 and TRBJ2-1, reads KAGVTQTPRYLIKTRGQQVTLSCSPISGHRSVSWYQQTPGQGLQFLFEYFSETQRNKGNFPGRFSGRQFSNSRSEMNVSTLELGDSALYLCASSYRQGYEQFFGPGTRLTVL.

Ten or more counts support this clonotype. The gene calls are TRBV5-1 and TRBJ1-1; possible D gene TRBD1, 5 bases. The CDR3 has 14 residues. V was trimmed by 0 bases and J by 8 bases, leaving 14 bases between them. The germline V gene encodes CDR1 SGHRS and CDR2 YFSETQ. CDR3 region: CASSLGERGSEAFF. As DNA, the CDR3 is TGCGCCAGCAGCTTGGGCGAAAGGGGCTCGGAAGCTTTCTTT.

Many counts were recorded for this clonotype. V is TRBV30 and J is TRBJ2-1; D is ambiguous. Trimming took 0 bases from V and 4 from J, leaving 10 bases between them. Germline CDR1 GTSNPN, CDR2 SVGIG (reference sequence). This CDR3 comprises 14 residues. For the CDR3, the DNA is TGTGCCTGGAGTGTAGGAATGGGGTACAATGAGCAGTTCTTC. This sequence encodes CAWSVGMGYNEQFF.

On this clonotype itself: This may come from a read error, since a much larger clone is one base off. The chain has TRBV28 and TRBJ2-1; 9 bases match TRBD1. The V gene end was trimmed by 5 bases and the J gene end by 4 bases; junction bases not matched to a gene: 6. Germline CDR1 reads MDHEN; CDR2 reads SYDVKM. The CDR3 sequence is 15 residues long. CDR3 in DNA: TGTGCCAGCAGTCACTTCGGGACAGGGTACAATGAGCAGTTCTTC. This translates into CASSHFGTGYNEQFF.

In this sample, this clonotype turned up many times. The V gene is TRBV19, the J gene TRBJ1-1; 7 bases are shared with TRBD1. This CDR3 contains 14 residues. The germline CDR1 and CDR2 sequences are LNHDA and SQIVND (reference sequence). With 8 bases clipped from V and 0 bases from J, the junction kept 6 bases outside the gene matches. The chain's CDR3 is CASSDRRMNTEAFF. CDR3 bases: TGTGCCAGTTCGGACAGGCGAATGAACACTGAAGCTTTCTTT.